This T cell receptor beta chain comes out of a study of human T cells and chemical hapten exposure. Time point meaning: pre-sensitization, week 0. The treatment is: therapeutic diphenylcyclopropenone sensitization with weekly scalp DPC. This clonotype was observed many times. Its target is not known. The CDR3 runs to 15 residues. In germline, CDR1 is KGHDR, CDR2 SFDVKD. With 3 bases removed from V and 8 bases from J, the gap between germline ends came to 18 bases. Study-wide results and limits: Controls had significantly fewer large CDR3 similarity clusters than were formed by expanded TCRs.

Via MiXCR, TCRdb re-called the RACE reads, giving one row per CDR3 protein. The sample shows more than 300,000 distinct CDR3 sequences, 5.5% of them seen only once. The V call is TRBV24-1, the J call TRBJ1-2; no firm D call. This sequence was found in a woman between 18 and 29 years old with alopecia areata. Some clones in this sample may be carry-over from other donors' samples. The specimen comprised whole blood, sampled in connection with sensitization to the hapten diphenylcyclopropenone (DPC). CDR3 nucleotide sequence: TGTGCCACCAGTGATCCCCTCCGTACGGATCGGGGCTACACCTTC. Translating it yields CATSDPLRTDRGYTF.